Here is one T cell receptor (beta chain) with its context. The target of this receptor is not known. No qualities accompany the bases; no much larger clone lies one base away. The sample originates from a study of blood T cell repertoires in COVID-19 (TCRdb year 2020). For context, the study as a whole: Samples from collaborators originated in the United States, Italy and Spain and spanned both the acute and convalescent phases of COVID-19. Nearly every sample came with metadata listing a de-identified subject ID, COVID-19 status, age in years and sex. The material from the prospective study consisted of cDNA or gDNA derived from T cells, B-cell-depleted T cells, or PBMCs. The dataset comprised deeply sampled blood TCRbeta repertoires from subjects exposed to, actively infected with, or recovered from COVID-19. Where available, HLA class I and class II types were obtained from metadata supplied by the sample provider rather than from assay-based typing. Samples came from the ongoing ImmuneRACE study (first 160 participants) plus 1,254 subjects from 6 global collaborators. The repertoires were released in a freely available public database intended as a resource for research on the immune response to SARS-CoV-2. General study outcomes and caveats: The quantity of clinical and demographic metadata differed by source and by participant and was supplied without curation.

Participants in the prospective study were aged roughly 18 to 90 years, lived in 20 to 25 United States geographic areas, and enrolled through a virtual design. Cohort assignment in the prospective study relied on participant-reported clinical history from a screening survey and a study questionnaire. In the prospective study, mobile phlebotomists collected whole blood, serum and a nasopharyngeal or oropharyngeal swab from each participant. Participants in the prospective study had the option to provide additional blood draws and questionnaires over an approximately 2-month period. Prospective study blood samples were shipped either frozen or at room temperature before DNA extraction. The immunoSEQ Assay, a bias-controlled multiplex PCR, was used to amplify TCRbeta CDR3 regions from genomic DNA. The authors processed their data as follows. The number of nucleated cells in each sample was estimated by amplification of reference gene primers within the assay. To quantify the absolute abundance of each unique TCRbeta CDR3 rearrangement, sequence reads were collapsed and filtered. For each sample, productive Simpson clonality was calculated by taking the square root of Simpson's diversity index across productive rearrangements. As stored in TCRdb, this immuneACCESS dataset retains in-frame rearrangements with V and J assigned. A fraction of the clones does not appear; measured against another copy, unresolved V genes explain less than half of the discrepancy, and the remainder lacks a known reason. V, J and clone size are those of that table, while D and trimming were read from the DNA. The sample has 210,000 or so clones on record, approximately 80% of them singletons. Together, the top ten hold approximately 4.3% of the sample.

The CDR3 measures 13 amino acids from cysteine to phenylalanine. Left in the record is the CDR3 DNA by itself, 39 bases read in frame from the first base. V and J are truncated by 4 bases and 1 base respectively, leaving an intervening sequence of 10 bases. The germline V gene (reference sequence) yields GTSNPN for CDR1 and SVGIG for CDR2. The sample comprised PBMCs or T cells enriched from blood (not recorded which). The chain is made from TRBV30 and TRBJ1-1; the D segment could be TRBD1, given 6 matching bases. The TCR comes from a man younger than 40 with acute COVID-19. The CDR3 sequence is CAWTKTGNTEAFF. The nucleotide sequence is TGTGCCTGGACGAAGACAGGGAACACTGAAGCTTTCTTT.